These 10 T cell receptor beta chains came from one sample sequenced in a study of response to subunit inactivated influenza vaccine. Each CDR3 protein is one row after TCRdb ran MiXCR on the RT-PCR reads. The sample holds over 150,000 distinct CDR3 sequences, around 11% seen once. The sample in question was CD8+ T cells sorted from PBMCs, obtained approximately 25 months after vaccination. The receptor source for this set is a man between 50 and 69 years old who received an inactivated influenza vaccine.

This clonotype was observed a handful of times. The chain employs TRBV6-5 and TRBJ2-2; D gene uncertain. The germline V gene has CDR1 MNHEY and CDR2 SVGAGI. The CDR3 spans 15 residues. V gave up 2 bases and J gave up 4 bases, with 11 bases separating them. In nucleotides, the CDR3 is TGTGCCAGCAGTTACGTGGCCACGATCACCGGGGAGCTGTTTTTT. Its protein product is CASSYVATITGELFF.

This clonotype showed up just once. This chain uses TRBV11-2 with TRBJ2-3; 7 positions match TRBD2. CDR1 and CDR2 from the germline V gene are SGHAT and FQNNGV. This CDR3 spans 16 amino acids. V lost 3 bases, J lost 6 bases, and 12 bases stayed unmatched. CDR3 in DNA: TGTGCCAGCAGCTTCCCCTTAGCGGGCGGGGTGGATACGCAGTATTTT. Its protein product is CASSFPLAGGVDTQYF.

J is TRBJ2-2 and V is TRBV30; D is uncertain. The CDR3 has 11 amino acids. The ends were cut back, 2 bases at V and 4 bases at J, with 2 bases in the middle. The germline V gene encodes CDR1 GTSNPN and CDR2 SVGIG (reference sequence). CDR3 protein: CAWSSTGELFF. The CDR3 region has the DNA TGTGCCTGGAGTAGCACCGGGGAGCTGTTTTTT.

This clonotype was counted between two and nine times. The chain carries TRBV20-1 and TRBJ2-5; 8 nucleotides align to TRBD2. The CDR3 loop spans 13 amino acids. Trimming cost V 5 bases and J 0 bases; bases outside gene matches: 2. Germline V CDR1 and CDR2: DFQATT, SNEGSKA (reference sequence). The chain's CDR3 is CSAQRENQETQYF. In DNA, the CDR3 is TGCAGTGCTCAGCGGGAGAACCAAGAGACCCAGTACTTC.

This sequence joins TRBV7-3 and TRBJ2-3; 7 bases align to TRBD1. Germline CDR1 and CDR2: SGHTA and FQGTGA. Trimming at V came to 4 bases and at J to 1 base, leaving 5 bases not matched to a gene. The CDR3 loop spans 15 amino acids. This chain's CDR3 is CASSSYRGRTDTQYF. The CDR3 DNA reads TGTGCCAGCAGCTCCTACAGGGGCCGCACAGATACGCAGTATTTT.

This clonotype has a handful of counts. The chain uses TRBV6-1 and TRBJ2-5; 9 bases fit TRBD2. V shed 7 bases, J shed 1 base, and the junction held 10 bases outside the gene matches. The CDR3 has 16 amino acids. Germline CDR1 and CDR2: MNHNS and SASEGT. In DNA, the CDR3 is TGTGCCAGCATCCCCGTCAGGGGACTAGCCCAAGAGACCCAGTACTTC. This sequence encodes CASIPVRGLAQETQYF.

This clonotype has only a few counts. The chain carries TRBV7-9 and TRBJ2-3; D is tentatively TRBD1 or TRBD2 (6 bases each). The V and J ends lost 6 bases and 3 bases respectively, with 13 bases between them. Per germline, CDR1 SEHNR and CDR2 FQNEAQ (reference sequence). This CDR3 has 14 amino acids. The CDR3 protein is CASRIGGGTDTQYF. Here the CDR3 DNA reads TGTGCCAGCAGGATAGGAGGGGGAACAGATACGCAGTATTTT.

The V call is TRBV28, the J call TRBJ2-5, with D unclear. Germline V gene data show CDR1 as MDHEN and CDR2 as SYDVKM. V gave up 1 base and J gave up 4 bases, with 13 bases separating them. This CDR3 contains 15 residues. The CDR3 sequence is CASSLFGERGETQYF. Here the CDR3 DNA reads TGTGCCAGCAGTTTATTTGGTGAACGTGGAGAGACCCAGTACTTC.

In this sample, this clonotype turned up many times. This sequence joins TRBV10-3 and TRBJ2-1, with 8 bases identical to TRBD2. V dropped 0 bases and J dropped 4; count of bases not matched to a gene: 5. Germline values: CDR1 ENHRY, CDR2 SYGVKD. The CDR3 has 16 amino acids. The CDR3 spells CAISESGTRVYNEQFF. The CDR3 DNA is TGTGCCATCAGTGAGTCAGGGACTAGAGTTTACAATGAGCAGTTCTTC.

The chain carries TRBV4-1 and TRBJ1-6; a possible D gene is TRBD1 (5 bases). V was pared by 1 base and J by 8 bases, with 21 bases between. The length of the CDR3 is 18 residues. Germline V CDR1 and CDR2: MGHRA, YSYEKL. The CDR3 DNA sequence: TGCGCCAGCAGCCAAGTGGGGGACTTTCTCCCTTCGGATTCACCCCTCCACTTT. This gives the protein CASSQVGDFLPSDSPLHF.